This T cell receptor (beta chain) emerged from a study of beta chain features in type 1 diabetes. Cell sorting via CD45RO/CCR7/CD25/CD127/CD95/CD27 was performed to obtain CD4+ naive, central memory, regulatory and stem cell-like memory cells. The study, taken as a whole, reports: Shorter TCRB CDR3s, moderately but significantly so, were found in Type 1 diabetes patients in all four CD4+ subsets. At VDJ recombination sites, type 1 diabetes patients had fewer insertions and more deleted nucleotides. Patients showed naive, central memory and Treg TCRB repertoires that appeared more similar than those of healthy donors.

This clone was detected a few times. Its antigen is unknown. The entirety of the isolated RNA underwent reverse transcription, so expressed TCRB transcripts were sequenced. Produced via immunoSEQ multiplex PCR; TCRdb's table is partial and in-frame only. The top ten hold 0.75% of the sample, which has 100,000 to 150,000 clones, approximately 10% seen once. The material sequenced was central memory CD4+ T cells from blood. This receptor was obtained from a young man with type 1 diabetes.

Written as DNA, the CDR3 is TGTGCCAGCAGCGCCCCAGGGGTGCAAGGCTACACCTTC. It yields the protein CASSAPGVQGYTF. The chain uses TRBV7-9 and TRBJ1-2; weak D call: TRBD1 (6 bases). Germline values: CDR1 SEHNR, CDR2 FQNEAQ (reference sequence). The CDR3 contains 13 residues. Trimming removed 5 bases from V and 8 bases from J, with 15 bases in between.